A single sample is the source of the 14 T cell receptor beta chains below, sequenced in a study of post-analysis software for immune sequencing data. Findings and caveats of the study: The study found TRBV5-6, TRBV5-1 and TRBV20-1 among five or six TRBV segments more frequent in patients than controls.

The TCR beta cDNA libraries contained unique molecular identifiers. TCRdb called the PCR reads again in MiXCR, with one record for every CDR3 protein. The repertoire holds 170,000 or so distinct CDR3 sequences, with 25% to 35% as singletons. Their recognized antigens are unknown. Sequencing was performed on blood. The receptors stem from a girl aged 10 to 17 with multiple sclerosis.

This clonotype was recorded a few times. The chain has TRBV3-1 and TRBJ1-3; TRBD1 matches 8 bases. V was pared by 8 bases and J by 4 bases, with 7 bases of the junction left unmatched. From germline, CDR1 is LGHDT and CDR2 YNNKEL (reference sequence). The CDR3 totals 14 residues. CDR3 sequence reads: CASGQGAAGNTIYF. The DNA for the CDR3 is TGTGCCAGCGGTCAGGGGGCTGCCGGAAACACCATATATTTT.

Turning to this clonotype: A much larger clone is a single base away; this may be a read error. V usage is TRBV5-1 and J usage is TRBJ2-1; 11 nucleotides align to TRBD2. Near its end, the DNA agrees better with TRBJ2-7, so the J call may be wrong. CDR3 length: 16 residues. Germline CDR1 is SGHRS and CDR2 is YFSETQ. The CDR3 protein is CASSSTTSGGYNEQYF. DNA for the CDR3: TGCGCCAGCAGCTCTACCACTAGCGGGGGATACAATGAGCAGTACTTC.

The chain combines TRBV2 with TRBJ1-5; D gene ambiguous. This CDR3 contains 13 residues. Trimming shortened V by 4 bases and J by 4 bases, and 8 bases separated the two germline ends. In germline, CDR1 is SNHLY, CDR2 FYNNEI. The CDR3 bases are TGTGCCAGCAGTGTTCAAACGAATCAGCCCCAGCATTTT. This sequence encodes CASSVQTNQPQHF.

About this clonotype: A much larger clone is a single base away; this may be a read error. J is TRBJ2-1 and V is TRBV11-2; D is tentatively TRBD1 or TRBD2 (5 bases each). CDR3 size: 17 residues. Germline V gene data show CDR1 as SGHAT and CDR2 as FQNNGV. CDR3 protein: CASSSSPGSSGYSEQFF. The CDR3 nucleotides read TGTGCCAGCAGCTCTAGCCCAGGGTCCAGTGGGTACAGTGAGCAGTTCTTC.

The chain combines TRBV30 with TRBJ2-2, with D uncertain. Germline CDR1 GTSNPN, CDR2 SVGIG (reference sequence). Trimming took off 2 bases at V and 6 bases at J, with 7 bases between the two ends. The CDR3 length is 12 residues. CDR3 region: CAWSRPPGELFF. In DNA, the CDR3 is TGTGCCTGGAGTAGGCCGCCCGGGGAGCTGTTTTTT. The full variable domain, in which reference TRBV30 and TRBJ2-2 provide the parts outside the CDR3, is SQTIHQWPATLVQPVGSPLSLECTVEGTSNPNLYWYRQAAGRGLQLLFYSVGIGQISSEVPQNLSASRPQDRQFILSSKKLLLSDSGFYLCAWSRPPGELFFGEGSRLTVL.

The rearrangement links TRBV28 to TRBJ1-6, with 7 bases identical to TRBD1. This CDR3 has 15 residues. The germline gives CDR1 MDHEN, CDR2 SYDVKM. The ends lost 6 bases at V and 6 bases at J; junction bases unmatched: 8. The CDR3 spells CASRETTGLNSPLHF. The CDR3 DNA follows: TGTGCCAGCAGAGAGACGACAGGGCTTAATTCACCCCTCCACTTT.

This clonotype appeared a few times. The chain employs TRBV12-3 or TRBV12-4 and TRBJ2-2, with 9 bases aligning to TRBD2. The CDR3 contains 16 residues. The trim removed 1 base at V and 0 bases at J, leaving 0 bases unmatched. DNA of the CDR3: TGTGCCAGCAGTTTAGGACTAGCGGCGAACACCGGGGAGCTGTTTTTT. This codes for CASSLGLAANTGELFF.

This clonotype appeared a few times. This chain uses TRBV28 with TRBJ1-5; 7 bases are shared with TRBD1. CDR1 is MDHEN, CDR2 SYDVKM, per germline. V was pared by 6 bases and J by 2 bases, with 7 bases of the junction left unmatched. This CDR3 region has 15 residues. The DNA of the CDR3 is TGTGCCAGCAGGGGGACAGATCATGGCAATCAGCCCCAGCATTTT. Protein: CASRGTDHGNQPQHF.

The CDR3 nucleotides are TGTGCCAGCAGCCAAAGAGGAGGGAATGGCGGGGACACAGATACGCAGTATTTT. Its protein product is CASSQRGGNGGDTDTQYF. V gene TRBV7-3 combines with J gene TRBJ2-3, with D tentatively TRBD2 (6 bases). Germline V CDR1 and CDR2: SGHTA, FQGTGA. This CDR3 region has 18 residues. The ends were cut back, 5 bases at V and 2 bases at J, with 23 bases in the middle.

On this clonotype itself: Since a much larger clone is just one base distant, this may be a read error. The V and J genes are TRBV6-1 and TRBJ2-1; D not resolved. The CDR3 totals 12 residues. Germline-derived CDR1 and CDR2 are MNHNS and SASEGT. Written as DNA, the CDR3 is TGTGCCAGCATAGGAACCTACGATGAGCAGTTCTTC. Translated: CASIGTYDEQFF.

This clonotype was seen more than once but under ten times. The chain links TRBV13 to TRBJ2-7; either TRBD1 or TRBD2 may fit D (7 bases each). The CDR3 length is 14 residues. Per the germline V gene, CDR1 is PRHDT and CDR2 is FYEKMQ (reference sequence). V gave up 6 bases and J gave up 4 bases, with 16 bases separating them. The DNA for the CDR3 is TGTGCCAGCAGGACAGGGCGGGGGAATTACGAGCAGTACTTC. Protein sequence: CASRTGRGNYEQYF.

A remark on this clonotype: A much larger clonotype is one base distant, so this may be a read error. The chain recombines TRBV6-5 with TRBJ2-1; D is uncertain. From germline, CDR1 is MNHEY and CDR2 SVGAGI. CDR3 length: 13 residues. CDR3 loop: CASSSASYDEQFF. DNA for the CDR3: TGTGCCAGCTCGAGCGCCTCCTACGATGAGCAGTTCTTC.

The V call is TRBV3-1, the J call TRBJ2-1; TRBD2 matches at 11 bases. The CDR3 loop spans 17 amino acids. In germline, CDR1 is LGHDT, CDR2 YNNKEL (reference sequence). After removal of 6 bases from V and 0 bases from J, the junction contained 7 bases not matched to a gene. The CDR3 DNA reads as TGTGCCAGCAGGGCTAGCGGGAGGTTGAGCTCCTACAATGAGCAGTTCTTC. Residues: CASRASGRLSSYNEQFF.

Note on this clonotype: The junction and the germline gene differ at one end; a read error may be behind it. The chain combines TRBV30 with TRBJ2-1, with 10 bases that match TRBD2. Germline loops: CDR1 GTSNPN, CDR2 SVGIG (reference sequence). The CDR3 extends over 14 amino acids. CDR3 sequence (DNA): TGTGCCTGGCAGCTAGCGGGAGCCCACAATGAGCAGTGCTTC. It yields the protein CAWQLAGAHNEQCF.